A selection of T cell receptor beta chains follows, all from one sample in a study of spatial heterogeneity in lung cancer. A single record per CDR3 protein comes from TCRdb applying MiXCR to the 5' RACE reads. The data contain approximately 56,000 distinct CDR3 sequences, roughly 7.4% of them singletons. The sample consisted of PBMCs, taken at follow-up. The receptors were gathered from a female donor with early-stage non-small cell lung cancer. Both conserved end residues are part of each CDR3. Fields, in order: clone size, V gene, J gene, D gene, CDR3 DNA, CDR3 protein. D genes are given only for firm matches. The size field is filled for only some rows; it gives once, few, many or a size class.

size: NA
V: TRBV24-1
J: TRBJ1-6
D: TRBD1
DNA: TGTGCCACCAGTGACAACCGGGACAGGAAAAATTCACCCCTCCACTTT
CDR3: CATSDNRDRKNSPLHF

size: few
V: TRBV11-2
J: TRBJ2-3
D: TRBD2
DNA: TGTGCCAGCAGCTTGACTCGCGGGGGTGACACAGATACGCAGTATTTT
CDR3: CASSLTRGGDTDTQYF

size: NA
V: TRBV12-3/TRBV12-4
J: TRBJ2-3
D: NA
DNA: TGTGCCAGCAGTTTGATATTAGCGGAGCAGGCAGATACGCAGTATTTT
CDR3: CASSLILAEQADTQYF

size: NA
V: TRBV2
J: TRBJ2-7
D: NA
DNA: TGTGCCAGCAGCCCCCTAGGGGCAGGGGTGGTCTACGAGCAGTACTTC
CDR3: CASSPLGAGVVYEQYF

size: many
V: TRBV7-9
J: TRBJ2-2
D: TRBD1
DNA: TGTGCCAGCAGCCGACTGATGACAGGGAAAACCGGGGAGCTGTTTTTT
CDR3: CASSRLMTGKTGELFF

size: NA
V: TRBV7-9
J: TRBJ1-1
D: TRBD1
DNA: TGTGCCAGCATCCCAGCCCGACAGGGTACTGAAGCTTTCTTT
CDR3: CASIPARQGTEAFF

size: many
V: TRBV12-3/TRBV12-4
J: TRBJ2-3
D: NA
DNA: TGTGCCAGCAGACGAGCTGCAGATACGCAGTATTTT
CDR3: CASRRAADTQYF

size: few
V: TRBV24-1
J: TRBJ2-2
D: NA
DNA: TGTGCCACCAGTGGGGCGGCGAACACCGGGGAGCTGTTTTTT
CDR3: CATSGAANTGELFF

size: many
V: TRBV5-1
J: TRBJ2-5
D: TRBD2
DNA: TGCGCCAGCAGCCCAGGGTCTAGCGGCCCCCAAGAGACCCAGTACTTC
CDR3: CASSPGSSGPQETQYF

size: many
V: TRBV12-3/TRBV12-4
J: TRBJ2-2
D: TRBD2
DNA: TGTGCCAGCAGTGCCTCGGGGGGTACCGGGGAGCTGTTTTTT
CDR3: CASSASGGTGELFF

size: few
V: TRBV7-9
J: TRBJ2-3
D: NA
DNA: TGTGCCAGCAGCACACCCCCCTACGGGGTCTTTGATACGCAGTATTTT
CDR3: CASSTPPYGVFDTQYF

size: few
V: TRBV20-1
J: TRBJ1-2
D: NA
DNA: TGCAGTGCTTCTTCCCCCCAGGACGGAGCCTATGGCTACACCTTC
CDR3: CSASSPQDGAYGYTF

size: many
V: TRBV9
J: TRBJ2-3
D: TRBD2
DNA: TGTGCCAGCAGCGACCGCGTAACACTAGCGGGGAGAGCAGATACGCAGTATTTT
CDR3: CASSDRVTLAGRADTQYF

size: few
V: TRBV20-1
J: TRBJ1-2
D: TRBD1
DNA: TGCAGTGCTAGAGTCCAGGACAGGGCTTATGGCTACACCTTC
CDR3: CSARVQDRAYGYTF

size: NA
V: TRBV20-1
J: TRBJ2-4
D: NA
DNA: TGCAGTGCTAGAGATCCCAAGACTCCAGCCAAAAACATTCAGTACTTC
CDR3: CSARDPKTPAKNIQYF

size: NA
V: TRBV2
J: TRBJ1-6
D: NA
DNA: TGTGCCAGCAGCGTGCAAGCCGCGAATTCACCCCTCCACTTT
CDR3: CASSVQAANSPLHF

size: many
V: TRBV19
J: TRBJ2-1
D: TRBD1
DNA: TGTGCCAGTAGTAGGGACAGGATTCTTAACAATGAGCAGTTCTTC
CDR3: CASSRDRILNNEQFF

size: many
V: TRBV20-1
J: TRBJ1-2
D: NA
DNA: TGCAGTGCTAGAGCCTCGGACCGTTCAGCTAACTATGGCTACACCTTC
CDR3: CSARASDRSANYGYTF

size: many
V: TRBV10-1
J: TRBJ2-7
D: NA
DNA: TGCGCCAGCAGTGACCGGGACGCCGAGCAGTACTTC
CDR3: CASSDRDAEQYF

size: many
V: TRBV11-2
J: TRBJ2-1
D: NA
DNA: TGTGCCAGCAGCTTAGATCGGGAGACTGAGCAGTTCTTC
CDR3: CASSLDRETEQFF

size: many
V: TRBV6-2/TRBV6-3
J: TRBJ1-1
D: TRBD1
DNA: TGTGCCAGCGGGTCACAGGGGAGAAACACTGAAGCTTTCTTT
CDR3: CASGSQGRNTEAFF

size: many
V: TRBV4-1
J: TRBJ1-2
D: TRBD1
DNA: TGCGCCAGCAGCCAACCTAACACCTACAGGGGTGGCTACACCTTC
CDR3: CASSQPNTYRGGYTF

size: many
V: TRBV4-1
J: TRBJ1-1
D: TRBD1
DNA: TGCGCCAGCAGCCTAACACAGGGGTTTGGGAACACTGAAGCTTTCTTT
CDR3: CASSLTQGFGNTEAFF

size: many
V: TRBV4-1
J: TRBJ2-5
D: NA
DNA: TGCGCCAGCAGCCAAGGAGCTTCGACCCAGTACTTC
CDR3: CASSQGASTQYF

size: many
V: TRBV20-1
J: TRBJ2-5
D: TRBD2
DNA: TGCAGTGCGAAGACTAGCTTCTACCAAGAGACCCAGTACTTC
CDR3: CSAKTSFYQETQYF

size: few
V: TRBV2
J: TRBJ1-4
D: NA
DNA: TGTGCCAGCAGTCAAAGGGACCTTGAAAAACTGTTTTTT
CDR3: CASSQRDLEKLFF

size: many
V: TRBV24-1
J: TRBJ2-5
D: NA
DNA: TGTGCCACCAGTGATCACGTTCTGGAGACCCAGTACTTC
CDR3: CATSDHVLETQYF

size: NA
V: TRBV20-1
J: TRBJ2-7
D: TRBD1
DNA: TGCAGTGCTAGAGATCCAGAGACAGGGCCCTCCTACGAGCAGTACTTC
CDR3: CSARDPETGPSYEQYF

size: few
V: TRBV7-2
J: TRBJ2-7
D: TRBD2
DNA: TGTGCCAGCAGCTTAGGGGCGGGGGCCTACGAGCAGTACTTC
CDR3: CASSLGAGAYEQYF

size: many
V: TRBV7-9
J: TRBJ1-4
D: NA
DNA: TGTGCCAGCAGCTACCCGACAGGCCTTAATGAAAAACTGTTTTTT
CDR3: CASSYPTGLNEKLFF

size: NA
V: TRBV10-1
J: TRBJ2-6
D: NA
DNA: TGCGCCAGCAGTGAAGGTGGAGCTGGGGCCAACGTCCTGACTTTC
CDR3: CASSEGGAGANVLTF

size: many
V: TRBV2
J: TRBJ1-5
D: NA
DNA: TGTGCCAGCAATGGGGATAGCAATCAGCCCCAGCATTTT
CDR3: CASNGDSNQPQHF

size: many
V: TRBV21-1
J: TRBJ2-5
D: NA
DNA: TGTGCCAGCAGCACCGTAGTGGGACCGTGTATTCAGGGTGAGACCCAGTACTTC
CDR3: CASSTVVGPCIQGETQYF

size: many
V: TRBV7-2
J: TRBJ2-3
D: NA
DNA: TGTGCCAGCAGCTCCCCGAGCGGGTATGGCACAGATACGCAGTATTTT
CDR3: CASSSPSGYGTDTQYF

size: NA
V: TRBV20-1
J: TRBJ2-1
D: TRBD1
DNA: TGCAGCGCCCCCTCCCGGGACAGGGCTTTTAATGAGCAGTTCTTC
CDR3: CSAPSRDRAFNEQFF

size: NA
V: TRBV19
J: TRBJ1-1
D: NA
DNA: TGTGCCAGTAGTTTGGAGGGATTGAACACTGAAGCTTTCTTT
CDR3: CASSLEGLNTEAFF

size: many
V: TRBV29-1
J: TRBJ1-2
D: NA
DNA: TGCAGCGTTGAGGGGAACTATGGCTACACCTTC
CDR3: CSVEGNYGYTF

size: many
V: TRBV4-1
J: TRBJ1-5
D: NA
DNA: TGCGCCAGCAGCCCACCCGATAGCAATCAGCCCCAGCATTTT
CDR3: CASSPPDSNQPQHF

size: many
V: TRBV5-1
J: TRBJ2-3
D: NA
DNA: TGCGCCAGCAGCTTTCTCAGCGGGTCGGTCGCAGATACGCAGTATTTT
CDR3: CASSFLSGSVADTQYF

size: many
V: TRBV12-3/TRBV12-4
J: TRBJ2-7
D: TRBD2
DNA: TGTGCCAGCAGTACTAGCGGGGGGCGCTACGAGCAGTACTTC
CDR3: CASSTSGGRYEQYF

size: many
V: TRBV10-2
J: TRBJ2-7
D: TRBD2
DNA: TGCGCCAGCATCTCCTACACGGGGGGGCATTACGAGCAGTACTTC
CDR3: CASISYTGGHYEQYF

size: many
V: TRBV6-5
J: TRBJ1-2
D: NA
DNA: TGTGCCAGCAGGCCCGACGGACTTTATGGCTACACCTTC
CDR3: CASRPDGLYGYTF

size: NA
V: TRBV7-6
J: TRBJ2-5
D: TRBD1
DNA: TGTGCCAGCAGCCCAATATCGGGACAGGGCGGAGAGACCCAGTACTTC
CDR3: CASSPISGQGGETQYF

size: many
V: TRBV29-1
J: TRBJ2-6
D: NA
DNA: TGCAGCGTTGAATCCGGGTCAGGATTGGCCAACGTCCTGACTTTC
CDR3: CSVESGSGLANVLTF

size: NA
V: TRBV7-2
J: TRBJ2-1
D: NA
DNA: TGTGCCAGCAGCTTATGGGCGAATGAGCAGTTCTTC
CDR3: CASSLWANEQFF